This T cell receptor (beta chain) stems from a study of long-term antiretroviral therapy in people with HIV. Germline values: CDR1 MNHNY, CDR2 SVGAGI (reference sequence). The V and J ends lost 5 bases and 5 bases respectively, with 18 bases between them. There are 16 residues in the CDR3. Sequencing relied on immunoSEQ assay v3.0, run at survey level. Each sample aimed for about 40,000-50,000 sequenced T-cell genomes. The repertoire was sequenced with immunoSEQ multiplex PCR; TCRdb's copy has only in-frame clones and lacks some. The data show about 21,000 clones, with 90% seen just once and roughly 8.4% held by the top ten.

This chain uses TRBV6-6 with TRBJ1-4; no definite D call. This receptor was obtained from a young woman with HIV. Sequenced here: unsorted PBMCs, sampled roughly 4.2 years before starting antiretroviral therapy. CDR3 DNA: TGTGCCAGCAGTAATGCGCAGACCGTCCCAAATGAAAAACTGTTTTTT. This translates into CASSNAQTVPNEKLFF.